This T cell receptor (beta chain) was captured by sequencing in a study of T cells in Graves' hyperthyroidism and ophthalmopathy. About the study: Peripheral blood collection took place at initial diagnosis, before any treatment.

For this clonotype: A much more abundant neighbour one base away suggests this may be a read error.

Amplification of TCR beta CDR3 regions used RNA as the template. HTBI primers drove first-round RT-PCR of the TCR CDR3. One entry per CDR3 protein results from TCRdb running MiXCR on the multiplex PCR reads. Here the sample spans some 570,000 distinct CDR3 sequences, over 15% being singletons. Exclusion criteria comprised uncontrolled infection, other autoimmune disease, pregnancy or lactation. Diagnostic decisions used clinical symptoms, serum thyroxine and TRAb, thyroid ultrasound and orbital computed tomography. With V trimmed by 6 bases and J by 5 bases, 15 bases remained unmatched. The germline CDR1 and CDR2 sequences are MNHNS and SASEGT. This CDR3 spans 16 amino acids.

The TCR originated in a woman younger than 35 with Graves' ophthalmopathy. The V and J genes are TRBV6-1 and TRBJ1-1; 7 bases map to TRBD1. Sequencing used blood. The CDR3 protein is CASRPEAGGIRTEAFF. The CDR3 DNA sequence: TGTGCCAGCAGACCTGAAGCAGGGGGAATTCGGACTGAAGCTTTCTTT.